What follows is one T cell receptor beta chain and its context. Random hexamers were used to reverse transcribe the RNA input (0.5 to 1 ug). TCRdb used MiXCR to reprocess the immunoSEQ multiplex PCR reads, holding one entry per CDR3 protein. The table records approximately 120,000 distinct CDR3 sequences, about 93% of them present only once. This specimen comes from a study of CD8 T cells in Susac syndrome. CDR1 and CDR2 from the germline V gene are SGHTS and YDEGEE. Trimming cost V 0 bases and J 0 bases, with 12 bases left between them. The CDR3 runs 16 residues. This TCR came from a human donor with multiple sclerosis. The sample consisted of CD8+ T cells from PBMCs. The chain recombines TRBV5-8 with TRBJ1-2; TRBD1 might be the D (5 bases). This CDR3 reads CASSLEGQGPNYGYTF. The CDR3 nucleotides are TGTGCCAGCAGCTTGGAGGGCCAGGGACCTAACTATGGCTACACCTTC.